This T cell receptor (beta chain) was retrieved from a study of T-cell reconstitution after alpha-beta-depleted transplantation in children. Unique molecular identifiers were used to barcode this TCRbeta library. TCRdb reprocessed the PCR reads with MiXCR, giving one entry per CDR3 protein. This table has 500,000 or so distinct CDR3 sequences, roughly 33% appearing once. Trimming removed 3 bases at V and 3 bases at J, with 12 bases between. The CDR3 has 15 residues. The germline V gene has CDR1 LGHNA and CDR2 YNFKEQ. This clonotype was observed a single time. The genes are TRBV4-2 and TRBJ2-1; no clear D gene. Sequences were derived from PBMCs from the stem cell graft donor, sampled from the stem cell graft. The TCR was taken from a human donor who donated a stem cell graft to a child with aplastic anemia. This CDR3 is CASSHPKDRYNEQFF. The CDR3 coding sequence is TGTGCCAGCAGCCACCCGAAGGATCGCTACAATGAGCAGTTCTTC.